The present entry profiles one T cell receptor (beta chain) with its context. As yet, its antigen is unknown. The CDR3 totals 15 residues. V was clipped by 10 bases and J by 1 base; unmatched bases: 8. In germline, CDR1 is ENHRY, CDR2 SYGVKD. Investigators reverse transcribed all isolated RNA, so they sequenced expressed TCRB transcripts. The assay was immunoSEQ multiplex PCR, and TCRdb's table has in-frame clones only and misses some. Among under 800,000 clones listed, around a sixth were seen once. CD45RO/CCR7/CD25/CD127/CD95/CD27 staining was used to isolate CD4+ naive, central memory, regulatory and stem cell-like memory cells by sorting. Populations obtained by sorting all exceeded 98% purity. The source of the sample is a study of beta chain features in type 1 diabetes. Study observations and caveats: Fewer junction insertions and more nucleotide deletions appeared in type 1 diabetes patients. Sampled from patients, naive, central memory and Treg TCRB repertoires appeared more similar than those sampled from healthy donors.

J is TRBJ2-5 and V is TRBV10-3, with 11 bases identical to TRBD2. The TCR comes from a young man in good health. Sequenced: naive CD4+ T cells from blood. CDR3 sequence reads: CATRLAGGLQETQYF. The CDR3 DNA reads TGTGCCACTAGGCTAGCGGGGGGACTCCAAGAGACCCAGTACTTC.